This TCR beta chain was retrieved from a study of T cells in Graves' hyperthyroidism and ophthalmopathy. V lost 3 bases and J lost 0, with 12 bases in between. This CDR3 is 14 amino acids long. Germline V gives CDR1 SQVTM, CDR2 ANQGSEA. Study conclusions and caveats: The model predicted ophthalmopathy a median around 6.5 months before onset. Most clonotypes expanded in thyroid above 0.001 were likewise present in blood.

Concerning this clonotype: Antigen unknown.

Uncontrolled infection, other autoimmune disease, pregnancy or lactation barred patients from enrollment. Each diagnosis was grounded in clinical symptoms, serum thyroxine and TRAb, thyroid ultrasound, and orbital computed tomography. There were TCR beta CDR3 regions amplified from RNA transcripts. When the TCR CDR3 underwent first-round RT-PCR, the HTBI primer set was used. Via MiXCR, TCRdb re-called the multiplex PCR reads, giving one row per CDR3 protein. Of about 640,000 distinct CDR3 sequences listed, less than 25% are singletons. The J gene is TRBJ2-7, the V gene TRBV29-1; weak D call: TRBD1 (6 bases). The sequence was obtained from a man aged 25 to 40 with Graves' ophthalmopathy. Sequenced: blood. The CDR3 DNA sequence: TGCAGCGTTGAGGGGGACACCTACTCCTACGAGCAGTACTTC. It specifies CSVEGDTYSYEQYF.